This T cell receptor beta chain was found in a study of shared clonotypes between healthy human individuals. Regarding the study as a whole: A small donor pool kept down the genetic and exposure-history diversity that was represented.

Naive CD4+ cells were CD45RA-selected; the remaining cells were memory. The germline V gene encodes CDR1 MNHNS and CDR2 SASEGT. The CDR3 runs to 15 residues. The V and J ends lost 1 base and 0 bases respectively, with 9 bases between them. About this clone itself: The antigen is undetermined.

Assay execution proceeded at the deep level. The sorted-subset replicate PCRs were given 150 to 250 ng DNA, which is about 29,000 T cell genomes. Some clones are missing from TCRdb's copy, which holds only in-frame ones; the method was immunoSEQ multiplex PCR. The sample holds more than 2,000,000 clones, about 92% seen once. This chain joins TRBV6-1 and TRBJ2-5, with D possibly matching TRBD2 (6 bases). Material for sequencing was naive CD4+ T cells sorted from blood. The subset denotes: CD45RA+ positively selected. This receptor was identified in a man between 18 and 29 years old in good health. The CDR3 region has the DNA TGTGCCAGCAGTGAAGGAGCGGGTTACCAAGAGACCCAGTACTTC. Amino acids: CASSEGAGYQETQYF.